These 20 T cell receptor beta chains were all obtained from the same sample, sequenced in a study of technical replicates of blood from a few donors. The protocol was immunoSEQ multiplex PCR, while the TCRdb copy is restricted to in-frame clones and leaves out a portion. Seen here are about 66,000 clones, roughly 90% observed once, and the top ten hold under 6%. Sequencing was carried out using PBMCs. All receptors come from a human donor in good health. Some clones in this sample may be carry-over from other donors' samples.

This clone showed up just once. The chain is built from TRBV7-9 and TRBJ1-1; unclear D gene. The CDR3 has 14 amino acids. V gave up 8 bases and J gave up 6 bases, with 19 bases separating them. Germline CDR1 is SEHNR and CDR2 is FQNEAQ (reference sequence). This CDR3 reads CASFGRSGVAEAFF. CDR3 in DNA: TGTGCCAGCTTTGGGAGGTCCGGAGTGGCTGAAGCTTTCTTT.

This chain connects TRBV5-1 to TRBJ2-3, with D maybe TRBD2 (6 bases). The CDR3 has 14 amino acids. Germline-derived CDR1 and CDR2 are SGHRS and YFSETQ. Trimming cost V 3 bases and J 0 bases, with 8 bases left between them. The CDR3 region is CASSSGTSTDTQYF. DNA for the CDR3: TGCGCCAGCAGCTCCGGGACTAGCACAGATACGCAGTATTTT.

The V gene is TRBV4-1, the J gene TRBJ2-4; maybe TRBD1 (5 bases). Germline CDR1 MGHRA, CDR2 YSYEKL. The germline V and J ends were trimmed by 1 base and 3 bases, with 13 bases remaining between them. The CDR3 is 16 residues long. The CDR3 sequence is CASSQGWGDGKNIQYF. Here the CDR3 DNA reads TGCGCCAGCAGCCAAGGGTGGGGCGACGGCAAAAACATTCAGTACTTC.

The rearrangement uses TRBV2 and TRBJ1-5; D possibly corresponds to TRBD1 (6 bases). The CDR3 contains 14 residues. The V end lost 6 bases, the J end lost 7 bases, and 16 bases lay between the germline ends. The germline CDR1 and CDR2 sequences are SNHLY and FYNNEI. The CDR3 region has the DNA TGTGCCAGCAGGAAAGGACAGTTCTCCCAGCCCCAGCATTTT. Its translation is CASRKGQFSQPQHF.

The chain combines TRBV27 with TRBJ2-1; 10 nucleotides match TRBD2. CDR1 and CDR2 from the germline V gene are MNHEY and SMNVEV (reference sequence). Trimming removed 3 bases from V and 1 base from J; junction bases left unmatched: 3. The CDR3 consists of 16 residues. CDR3 DNA: TGTGCCAGCAGTTTCCGGGGACTAGCGTCCTACAATGAGCAGTTCTTC. It codes for CASSFRGLASYNEQFF.

This clone was recorded only once. The chain has TRBV5-6 and TRBJ2-5; D may be TRBD2 (6 bases). The germline V and J ends were trimmed by 1 base and 1 base, with 14 bases remaining between them. From germline, CDR1 is SGHDT and CDR2 YYEEEE. This CDR3 is 16 amino acids long. This CDR3 reads CASSLRSTGGQETQYF. DNA for the CDR3: TGTGCCAGCAGCTTGAGGTCGACCGGGGGCCAAGAGACCCAGTACTTC.

This clone has a single count. The genes are TRBV7-2 and TRBJ2-2, with 7 bases aligning to TRBD1. Germline V gives CDR1 SGHTA, CDR2 FQGNSA. This CDR3 contains 14 residues. V was clipped by 5 bases and J by 7 bases; unmatched bases: 7. CDR3 DNA: TGTGCCAGCAGCGTTAGCCCAGGGGGCGGGGAGCTGTTTTTT. Its translation is CASSVSPGGGELFF.

The chain employs TRBV7-2 and TRBJ2-2; the match to TRBD2 covers 7 bases. V dropped 5 bases and J dropped 6; count of bases not matched to a gene: 6. The CDR3 length is 14 residues. CDR1 and CDR2 (germline): SGHTA, FQGNSA. In nucleotides, the CDR3 is TGTGCCAGCAGCCTACTCGGACTAGCCGGGGAGCTGTTTTTT. Its translation: CASSLLGLAGELFF.

V is TRBV7-2 and J is TRBJ2-6, with D tentatively TRBD2 (5 bases). The CDR3 has 15 residues. V was clipped by 3 bases and J by 2 bases, with 8 bases between them. Germline CDR1 reads SGHTA; CDR2 reads FQGNSA. CDR3 bases: TGTGCCAGCAGCTTCGGACTTCCTGGGGCCAACGTCCTGACTTTC. Translation: CASSFGLPGANVLTF.

The chain uses TRBV7-2 and TRBJ2-6, with 7 bases aligning to TRBD1. This CDR3 spans 13 amino acids. The ends lost 11 bases at V and 2 bases at J; junction bases unmatched: 3. The germline V gene encodes CDR1 SGHTA and CDR2 FQGNSA. CDR3 sequence reads: CAGGQTGANVLTF. The CDR3 DNA reads TGTGCCGGGGGACAGACTGGGGCCAACGTCCTGACTTTC.

The rearrangement uses TRBV5-1 and TRBJ1-2; D may be TRBD1 (5 bases). Germline-derived CDR1 and CDR2 are SGHRS and YFSETQ. The CDR3 spans 14 residues. V shed 6 bases and J shed 3 bases, with 15 bases lying between them. CDR3 sequence reads: CASTPGVPDYGYTF. CDR3 DNA sequence: TGCGCCAGCACACCGGGGGTTCCCGACTATGGCTACACCTTC.

The genes are TRBV9 and TRBJ2-5, with TRBD2 matching over 9 bases. V lost 0 bases to trimming and J lost 5 bases; unmatched junction nucleotides: 8. The CDR3 length is 16 residues. Germline V lookup: CDR1 SGDLS, CDR2 YYNGEE. CDR3 sequence reads: CASSVDISGGTETQYF. CDR3 nucleotides: TGTGCCAGCAGCGTAGACATTAGCGGGGGCACGGAGACCCAGTACTTC.

The rearrangement uses TRBV5-1 and TRBJ2-7, with D possibly matching TRBD2 (5 bases). V was trimmed by 0 bases and J by 6 bases, leaving 10 bases between them. The germline V gene encodes CDR1 SGHRS and CDR2 YFSETQ. This CDR3 is built from 13 residues. The CDR3 bases are TGCGCCAGCAGCTTGGCCGGGATGTCCGAGCAGTACTTC. Protein: CASSLAGMSEQYF.

The gene calls are TRBV19 and TRBJ2-7, with D maybe TRBD2 (5 bases). Trimming left V 4 bases short and J 0 bases short, with 7 bases between. Germline V gives CDR1 LNHDA, CDR2 SQIVND (reference sequence). The CDR3 is made up of 13 amino acids. The CDR3 sequence: CASSNSDSYEQYF. CDR3 bases: TGTGCCAGTAGTAATAGCGACTCCTACGAGCAGTACTTC.

The chain has TRBV5-1 and TRBJ2-5, with D possibly matching TRBD2 (5 bases). CDR1 is SGHRS, CDR2 YFSETQ, per germline. Trimming removed 0 bases at V and 5 bases at J, with 14 bases between. The CDR3 has 15 residues. CDR3 nucleotides: TGCGCCAGCAGCTTGGGCCCAGCCTCGGGGGAGACCCAGTACTTC. Translating gives CASSLGPASGETQYF.

The chain is built from TRBV9 and TRBJ1-2; D is unclear. V lost 4 bases and J lost 0, with 10 bases in between. The CDR3 totals 14 residues. Germline assignment: CDR1 SGDLS and CDR2 YYNGEE. The chain's CDR3 is CASSTGLANYGYTF. As DNA, the CDR3 is TGTGCCAGCAGCACCGGACTAGCTAACTATGGCTACACCTTC.

The table lists this clone with a few counts. This chain uses TRBV6-1 with TRBJ1-2; D is possibly TRBD1 (5 bases). V lost 8 bases and J lost 4, with 14 bases in between. Germline V gives CDR1 MNHNS, CDR2 SASEGT. The CDR3 runs to 13 residues. This CDR3 reads CASLGAYSYGYTF. CDR3 nucleotides: TGTGCCAGCCTTGGGGCTTATTCCTATGGCTACACCTTC.

This sequence joins TRBV7-8 and TRBJ2-7, with 7 bases aligning to TRBD2. Germline V lookup: CDR1 SGHVS, CDR2 FQNEAQ. The CDR3 totals 14 residues. V was pared by 3 bases and J by 3 bases, with 5 bases of the junction left unmatched. CDR3 protein: CASSLGGLVYEQYF. The CDR3 bases are TGTGCCAGCAGCTTGGGGGGGTTAGTCTACGAGCAGTACTTC.

The chain carries TRBV14 and TRBJ2-3; tentatively, D is TRBD1 (7 bases). Trimming left V 2 bases short and J 13 bases short, with 16 bases between. The CDR3 totals 13 residues. Per germline, CDR1 SGHDN and CDR2 FVKESK. CDR3 DNA: TGTGCCAGCAGCCAATCTCCGGGCAGGGGGGAGTATTTT. Amino acids: CASSQSPGRGEYF.

The chain is built from TRBV11-2 and TRBJ2-2, with D perhaps TRBD1 (6 bases). Deletions cut 4 bases from V and 5 bases from J, with 20 bases between. This CDR3 is built from 17 residues. Germline lookup yields CDR1 SGHAT and CDR2 FQNNGV. Here the CDR3 DNA reads TGTGCCAGCAGCTCCATAGATGGGGGCCCGGGAACCGGGGAGCTGTTTTTT. Protein sequence: CASSSIDGGPGTGELFF.